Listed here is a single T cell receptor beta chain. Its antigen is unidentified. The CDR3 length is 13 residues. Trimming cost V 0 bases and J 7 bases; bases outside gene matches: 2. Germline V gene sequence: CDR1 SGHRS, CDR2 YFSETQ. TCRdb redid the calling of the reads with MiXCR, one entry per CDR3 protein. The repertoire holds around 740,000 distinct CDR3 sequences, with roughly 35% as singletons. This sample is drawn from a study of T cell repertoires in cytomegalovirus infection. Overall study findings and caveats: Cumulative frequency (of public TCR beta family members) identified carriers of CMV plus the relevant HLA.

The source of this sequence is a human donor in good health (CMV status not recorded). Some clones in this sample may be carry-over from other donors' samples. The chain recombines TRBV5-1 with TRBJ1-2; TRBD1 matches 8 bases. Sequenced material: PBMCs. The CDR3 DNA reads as TGCGCCAGCAGCTTGGATGGACAGGGTGGCTACACCTTC. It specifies CASSLDGQGGYTF.